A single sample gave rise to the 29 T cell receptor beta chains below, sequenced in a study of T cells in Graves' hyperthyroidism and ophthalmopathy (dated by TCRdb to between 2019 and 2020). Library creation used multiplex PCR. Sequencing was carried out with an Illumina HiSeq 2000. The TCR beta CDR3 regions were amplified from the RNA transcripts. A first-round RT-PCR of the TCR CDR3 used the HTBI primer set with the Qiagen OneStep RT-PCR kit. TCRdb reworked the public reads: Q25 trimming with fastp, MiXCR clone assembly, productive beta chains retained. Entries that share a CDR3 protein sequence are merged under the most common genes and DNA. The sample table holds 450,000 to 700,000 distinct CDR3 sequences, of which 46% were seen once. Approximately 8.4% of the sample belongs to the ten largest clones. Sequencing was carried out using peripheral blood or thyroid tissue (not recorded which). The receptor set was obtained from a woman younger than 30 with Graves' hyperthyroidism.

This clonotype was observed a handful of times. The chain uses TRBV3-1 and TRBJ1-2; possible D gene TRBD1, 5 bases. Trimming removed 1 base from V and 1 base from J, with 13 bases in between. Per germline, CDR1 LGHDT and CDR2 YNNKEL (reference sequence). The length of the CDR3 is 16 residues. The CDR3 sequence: CASSQGGTDYNYGYTF. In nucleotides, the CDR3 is TGTGCCAGCAGCCAAGGCGGGACGGACTATAACTATGGCTACACCTTC.

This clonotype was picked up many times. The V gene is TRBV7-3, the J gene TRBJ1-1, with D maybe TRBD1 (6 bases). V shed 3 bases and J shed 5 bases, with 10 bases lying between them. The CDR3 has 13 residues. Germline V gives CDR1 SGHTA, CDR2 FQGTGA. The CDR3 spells CASSLEQGTEAFF. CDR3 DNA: TGTGCCAGCAGCTTGGAACAGGGTACTGAAGCTTTCTTT.

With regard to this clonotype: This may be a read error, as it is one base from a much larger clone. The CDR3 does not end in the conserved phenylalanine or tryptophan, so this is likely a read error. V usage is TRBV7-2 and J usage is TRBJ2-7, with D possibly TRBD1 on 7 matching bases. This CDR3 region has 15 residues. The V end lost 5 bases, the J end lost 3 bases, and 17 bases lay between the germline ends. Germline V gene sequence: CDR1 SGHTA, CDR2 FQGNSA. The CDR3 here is CASSPRGQDYYEQYS. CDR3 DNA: TGTGCCAGCAGCCCCCGAGGACAGGACTACTACGAGCAGTACTCC.

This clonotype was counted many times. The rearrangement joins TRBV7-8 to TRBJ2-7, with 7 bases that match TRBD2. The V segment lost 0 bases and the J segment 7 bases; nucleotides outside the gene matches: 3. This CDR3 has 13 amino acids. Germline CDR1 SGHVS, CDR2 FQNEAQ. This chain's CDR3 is CASSLAPAGEQYF. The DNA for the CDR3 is TGTGCCAGCAGCTTAGCGCCAGCGGGGGAGCAGTACTTC.

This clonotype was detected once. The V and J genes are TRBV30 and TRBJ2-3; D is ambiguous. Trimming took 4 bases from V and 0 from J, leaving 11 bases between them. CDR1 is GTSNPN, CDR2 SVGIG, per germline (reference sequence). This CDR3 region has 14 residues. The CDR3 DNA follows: TGTGCCTGGACAGGTACAGTTAGCACAGATACGCAGTATTTT. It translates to CAWTGTVSTDTQYF. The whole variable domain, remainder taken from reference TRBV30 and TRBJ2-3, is SQTIHQWPATLVQPVGSPLSLECTVEGTSNPNLYWYRQAAGRGLQLLFYSVGIGQISSEVPQNLSASRPQDRQFILSSKKLLLSDSGFYLCAWTGTVSTDTQYFGPGTRLTVL.

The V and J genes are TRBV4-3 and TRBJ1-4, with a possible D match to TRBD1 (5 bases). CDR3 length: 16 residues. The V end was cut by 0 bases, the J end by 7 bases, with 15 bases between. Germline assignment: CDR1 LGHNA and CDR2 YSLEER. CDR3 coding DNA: TGCGCCAGCAGCCAAGATTCCAAGACAGCCCTTGAAAAACTGTTTTTT. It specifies CASSQDSKTALEKLFF.

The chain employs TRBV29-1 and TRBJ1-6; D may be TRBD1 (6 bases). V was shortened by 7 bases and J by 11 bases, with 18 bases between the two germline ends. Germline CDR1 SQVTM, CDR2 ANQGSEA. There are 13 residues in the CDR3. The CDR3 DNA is TGCAGCGCTAAGGGACAAAGGGAGACACCCCTCCACTTT. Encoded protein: CSAKGQRETPLHF.

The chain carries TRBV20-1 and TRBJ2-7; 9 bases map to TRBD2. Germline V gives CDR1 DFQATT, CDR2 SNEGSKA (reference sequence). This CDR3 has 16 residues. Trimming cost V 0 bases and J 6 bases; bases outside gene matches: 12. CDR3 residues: CSARDDGSGRTFEQYF. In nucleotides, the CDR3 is TGCAGTGCTAGAGATGACGGAAGCGGGAGGACCTTCGAGCAGTACTTC.

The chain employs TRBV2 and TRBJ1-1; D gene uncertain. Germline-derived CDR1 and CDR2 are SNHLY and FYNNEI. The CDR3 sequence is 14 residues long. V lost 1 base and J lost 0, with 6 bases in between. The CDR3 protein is CASSEGHLNTEAFF. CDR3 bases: TGTGCCAGCAGTGAAGGACACTTGAACACTGAAGCTTTCTTT.

CDR3 loop: CASRAGTGASEAFF. The CDR3 coding sequence is TGTGCCAGCAGGGCCGGGACAGGGGCATCTGAAGCTTTCTTT. The J gene is TRBJ1-1, the V gene TRBV6-4; TRBD1 matches at 10 bases. J lost 6 bases, V lost 6 bases, and 7 bases had no gene match. Per germline, CDR1 MRHNA and CDR2 SNTAGT. The CDR3 length is 14 residues.

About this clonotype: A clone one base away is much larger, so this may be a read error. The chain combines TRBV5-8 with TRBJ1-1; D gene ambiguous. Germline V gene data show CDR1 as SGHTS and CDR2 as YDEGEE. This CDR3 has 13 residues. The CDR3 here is CASSQEGVSETFF. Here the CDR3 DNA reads TGTGCCAGCAGCCAAGAGGGAGTTTCTGAAACTTTCTTT.

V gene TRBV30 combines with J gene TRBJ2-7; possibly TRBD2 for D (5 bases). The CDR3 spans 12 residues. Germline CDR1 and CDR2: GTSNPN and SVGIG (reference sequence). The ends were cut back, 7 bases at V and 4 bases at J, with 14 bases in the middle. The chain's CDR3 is CALGAEHYEQYF. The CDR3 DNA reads TGTGCCTTGGGAGCAGAACATTACGAGCAGTACTTC. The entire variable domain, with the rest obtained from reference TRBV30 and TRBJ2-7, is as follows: SQTIHQWPATLVQPVGSPLSLECTVEGTSNPNLYWYRQAAGRGLQLLFYSVGIGQISSEVPQNLSASRPQDRQFILSSKKLLLSDSGFYLCALGAEHYEQYFGPGTRLTVT.

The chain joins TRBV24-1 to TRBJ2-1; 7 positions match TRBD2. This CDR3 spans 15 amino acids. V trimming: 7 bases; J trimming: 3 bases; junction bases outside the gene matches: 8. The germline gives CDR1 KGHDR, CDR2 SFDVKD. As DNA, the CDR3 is TGTGCCACCAGCGCCGTGGCTAGCGGCTACAATGAGCAGTTCTTC. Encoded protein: CATSAVASGYNEQFF.

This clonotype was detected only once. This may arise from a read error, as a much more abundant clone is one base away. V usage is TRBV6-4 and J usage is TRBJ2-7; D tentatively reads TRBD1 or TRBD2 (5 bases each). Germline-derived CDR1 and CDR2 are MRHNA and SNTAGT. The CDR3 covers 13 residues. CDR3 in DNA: TGTGCCAGCAGCCGGGACCCATCCTACGAGCAGTGCTTC. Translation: CASSRDPSYEQCF.

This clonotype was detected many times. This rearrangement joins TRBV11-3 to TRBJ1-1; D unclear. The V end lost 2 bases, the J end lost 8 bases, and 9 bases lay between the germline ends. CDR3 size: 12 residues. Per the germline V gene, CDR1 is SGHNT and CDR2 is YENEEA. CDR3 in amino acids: CASSLTSPEAFF. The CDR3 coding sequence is TGTGCCAGCAGCTTAACAAGTCCCGAAGCTTTCTTT.

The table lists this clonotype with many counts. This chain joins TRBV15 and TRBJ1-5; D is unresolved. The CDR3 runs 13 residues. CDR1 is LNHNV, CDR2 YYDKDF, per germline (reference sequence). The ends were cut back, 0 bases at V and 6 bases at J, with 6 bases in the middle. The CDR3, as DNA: TGTGCCACCAGCAGAGACAGCTCTCAGCCCCAGCATTTT. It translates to CATSRDSSQPQHF.

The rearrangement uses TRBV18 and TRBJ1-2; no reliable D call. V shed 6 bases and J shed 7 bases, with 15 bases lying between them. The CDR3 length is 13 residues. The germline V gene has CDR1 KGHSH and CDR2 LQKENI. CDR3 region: CASSPGESGGYTF. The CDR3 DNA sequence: TGTGCCAGCTCCCCGGGAGAATCGGGTGGCTACACCTTC.

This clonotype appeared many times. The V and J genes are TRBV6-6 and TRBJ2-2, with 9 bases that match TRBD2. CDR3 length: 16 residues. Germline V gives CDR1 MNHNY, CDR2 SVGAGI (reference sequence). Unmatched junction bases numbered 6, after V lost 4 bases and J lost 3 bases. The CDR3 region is CASSLGTSSDTGELFF. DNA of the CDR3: TGTGCCAGCAGTTTAGGGACTAGCTCAGACACCGGGGAGCTGTTTTTT.

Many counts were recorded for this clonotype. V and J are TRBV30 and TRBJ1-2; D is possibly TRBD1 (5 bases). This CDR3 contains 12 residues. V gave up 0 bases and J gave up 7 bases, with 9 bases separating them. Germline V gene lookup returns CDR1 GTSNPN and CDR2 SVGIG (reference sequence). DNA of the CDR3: TGTGCCTGGAGTGTTGCAGGGTCTGGCTACACCTTC. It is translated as CAWSVAGSGYTF.

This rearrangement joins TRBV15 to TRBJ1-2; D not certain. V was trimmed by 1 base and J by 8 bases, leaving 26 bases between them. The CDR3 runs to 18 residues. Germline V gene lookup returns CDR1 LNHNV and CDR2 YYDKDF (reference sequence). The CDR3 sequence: CATSRVGGRRSLGYGYTF. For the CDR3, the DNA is TGTGCCACCAGCAGAGTTGGCGGGAGGAGGAGTCTGGGGTACGGCTACACCTTC. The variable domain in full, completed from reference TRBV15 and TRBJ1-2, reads DAMVIQNPRYQVTQFGKPVTLSCSQTLNHNVMYWYQQKSSQAPKLLFHYYDKDFNNEADTPDNFQSRRPNTSFCFLDIRSPGLGDTAMYLCATSRVGGRRSLGYGYTFGSGTRLTVV.

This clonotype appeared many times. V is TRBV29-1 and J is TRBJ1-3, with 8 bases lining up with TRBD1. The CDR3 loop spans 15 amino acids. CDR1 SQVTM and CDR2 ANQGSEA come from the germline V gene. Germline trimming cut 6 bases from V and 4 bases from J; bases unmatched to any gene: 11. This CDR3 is CSVGYRTGSGNTIYF. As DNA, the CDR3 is TGCAGCGTCGGCTACAGGACAGGGTCGGGAAACACCATATATTTT.

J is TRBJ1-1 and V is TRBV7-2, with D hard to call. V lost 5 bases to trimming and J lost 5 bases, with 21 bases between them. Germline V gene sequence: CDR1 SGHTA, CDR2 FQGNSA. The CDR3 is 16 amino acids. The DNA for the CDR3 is TGTGCCAGCAGCCCCCCAGGAAGGTCTCGTCGGACTGAAGCTTTCTTT. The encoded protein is CASSPPGRSRRTEAFF.

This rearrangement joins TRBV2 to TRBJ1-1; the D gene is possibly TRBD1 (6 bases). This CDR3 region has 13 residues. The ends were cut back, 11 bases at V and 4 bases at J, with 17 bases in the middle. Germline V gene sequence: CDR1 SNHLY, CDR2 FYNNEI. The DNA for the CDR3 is TGTGCCGGGATTACAGGGTTGAGCACTGAAGCTTTCTTT. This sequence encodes CAGITGLSTEAFF.

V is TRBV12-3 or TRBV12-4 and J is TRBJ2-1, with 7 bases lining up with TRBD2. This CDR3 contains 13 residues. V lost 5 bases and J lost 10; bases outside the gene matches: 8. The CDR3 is CASSIRDYGEQFF. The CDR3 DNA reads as TGTGCCAGCAGTATCCGGGACTACGGGGAGCAGTTCTTC.

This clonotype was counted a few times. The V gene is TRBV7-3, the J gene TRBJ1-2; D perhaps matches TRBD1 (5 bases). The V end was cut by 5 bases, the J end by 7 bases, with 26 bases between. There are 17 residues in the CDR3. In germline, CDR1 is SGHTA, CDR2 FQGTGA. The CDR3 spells CASSLIGGDPYVSGYTF. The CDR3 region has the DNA TGTGCCAGCAGCCTAATAGGTGGGGACCCCTACGTGAGTGGCTACACCTTC.

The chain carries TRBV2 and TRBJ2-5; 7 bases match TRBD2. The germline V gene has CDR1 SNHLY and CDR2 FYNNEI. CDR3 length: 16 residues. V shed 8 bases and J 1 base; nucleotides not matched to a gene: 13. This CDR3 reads CASLVVLAEAQETQYF. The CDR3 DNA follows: TGTGCCAGCTTAGTAGTCCTAGCGGAGGCCCAAGAGACCCAGTACTTC.

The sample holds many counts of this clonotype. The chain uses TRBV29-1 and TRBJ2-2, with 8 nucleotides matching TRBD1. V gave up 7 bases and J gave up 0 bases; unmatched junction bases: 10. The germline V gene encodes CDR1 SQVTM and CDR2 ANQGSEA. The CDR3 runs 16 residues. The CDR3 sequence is CSARKQTGANTGELFF. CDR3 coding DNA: TGCAGCGCCCGCAAACAGACAGGGGCGAACACCGGGGAGCTGTTTTTT.

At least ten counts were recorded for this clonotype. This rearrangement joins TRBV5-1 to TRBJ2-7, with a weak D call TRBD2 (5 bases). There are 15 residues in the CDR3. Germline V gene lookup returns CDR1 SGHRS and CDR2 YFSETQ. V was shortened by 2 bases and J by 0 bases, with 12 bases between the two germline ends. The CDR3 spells CASSFGRTYSYEQYF. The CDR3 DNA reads TGCGCCAGCAGCTTCGGCAGGACTTACTCCTACGAGCAGTACTTC.

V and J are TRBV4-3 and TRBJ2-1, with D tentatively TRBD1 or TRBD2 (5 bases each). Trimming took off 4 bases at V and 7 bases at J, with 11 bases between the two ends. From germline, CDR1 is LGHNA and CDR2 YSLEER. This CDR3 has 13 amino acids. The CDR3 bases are TGCGCCAGCAGCCGGGGGTTAGGGAATGAGCAGTTCTTC. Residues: CASSRGLGNEQFF.